Below, 19 T cell receptor beta chains from the same sample are listed, as sequenced in a study of blood T cell repertoires in COVID-19. Produced via immunoSEQ multiplex PCR; TCRdb's table is partial and in-frame only. The repertoire holds 250,000 to 300,000 clones, with roughly 89% as singletons. Sequenced sample: PBMCs or T cells enriched from blood (not recorded which). All receptors derive from a man aged 35 to 55 who had recovered from COVID-19.

The V call is TRBV19, the J call TRBJ1-1; 8 bases align to TRBD1. Germline CDR1 LNHDA, CDR2 SQIVND (reference sequence). The CDR3 extends over 18 amino acids. V shed 5 bases, J shed 4 bases, and the junction held 18 bases outside the gene matches. The CDR3 protein is CASSSPPGTGRFGTEAFF. The CDR3 DNA follows: TGTGCCAGTAGTTCCCCGCCCGGGACAGGTCGTTTCGGCACTGAAGCTTTCTTT.

The chain employs TRBV7-8 and TRBJ1-6; D is undetermined. In germline, CDR1 is SGHVS, CDR2 FQNEAQ. The CDR3 spans 14 residues. Trimming cost V 4 bases and J 5 bases, with 9 bases left between them. Here the CDR3 reads CASSWEMDNSPLHF. The DNA of the CDR3 is TGTGCCAGCAGCTGGGAGATGGATAATTCACCCCTCCACTTT.

The J gene is TRBJ1-2, the V gene TRBV5-1; maybe TRBD1 (6 bases). The ends were cut back, 4 bases at V and 4 bases at J, with 14 bases in the middle. The CDR3 consists of 14 residues. CDR1 is SGHRS, CDR2 YFSETQ, per germline. Here the CDR3 DNA reads TGCGCCAGCAGCCTTTCCTCAGGGGCCTATGGCTACACCTTC. Protein sequence: CASSLSSGAYGYTF.

The chain links TRBV6-5 to TRBJ1-1; maybe TRBD1 (6 bases). The CDR3 is 15 residues long. The germline V and J ends were trimmed by 5 bases and 6 bases, with 19 bases remaining between them. Germline CDR1 MNHEY, CDR2 SVGAGI. DNA for the CDR3: TGTGCCAGCAGTCTTCTGGTGGGGGCGAAGGCTGAAGCTTTCTTT. It encodes CASSLLVGAKAEAFF.

The rearrangement uses TRBV11-3 and TRBJ1-6; D remains ambiguous. Trimming took off 5 bases at V and 7 bases at J, with 15 bases between the two ends. From germline, CDR1 is SGHNT and CDR2 YENEEA. The CDR3 is made up of 15 amino acids. The DNA for the CDR3 is TGTGCCAGCAGCCCGCCGGGTAGTCAGAATTCACCCCTCCACTTT. Amino acids: CASSPPGSQNSPLHF.

The sample holds a few counts of this clone. V is TRBV6-4 and J is TRBJ1-1; 11 bases line up with TRBD1. Unmatched junction bases numbered 1, after V lost 3 bases and J lost 4 bases. The germline CDR1 and CDR2 sequences are MRHNA and SNTAGT. The CDR3 extends over 14 amino acids. The CDR3, as DNA: TGTGCCAGCAGTGAAGGGACAGGGGGCACTGAAGCTTTCTTT. Its protein is CASSEGTGGTEAFF.

The V gene is TRBV7-9, the J gene TRBJ2-3; perhaps TRBD1 as D (5 bases). CDR3 length: 14 residues. V dropped 8 bases and J dropped 0 bases, with 12 bases sitting between them. CDR1 SEHNR and CDR2 FQNEAQ come from the germline V gene (reference sequence). This CDR3 reads CASLDRLSTDTQYF. CDR3 DNA: TGTGCCAGCCTCGACAGACTTAGCACAGATACGCAGTATTTT.

The rearrangement joins TRBV6-1 to TRBJ1-5; a possible D gene is TRBD1 (5 bases). The germline gives CDR1 MNHNS, CDR2 SASEGT. V lost 3 bases and J 0 bases, leaving 9 bases between the germline ends. This CDR3 contains 15 residues. CDR3 region: CASSETAYSNQPQHF. As DNA, the CDR3 is TGTGCCAGCAGTGAGACAGCATATAGCAATCAGCCCCAGCATTTT.

The rearrangement joins TRBV6-1 to TRBJ1-1; no clear D. The ends were cut back, 2 bases at V and 5 bases at J, with 9 bases in the middle. The CDR3 has 13 amino acids. In germline, CDR1 is MNHNS, CDR2 SASEGT. The CDR3 DNA is TGTGCCAGCAGTGAATCACGGGGTACTGAAGCTTTCTTT. Its protein is CASSESRGTEAFF.

CDR3 sequence: CASSYPGQTQETQYF. DNA of the CDR3: TGTGCCAGCAGTTATCCGGGACAGACACAAGAGACCCAGTACTTC. The V gene is TRBV11-2, the J gene TRBJ2-5; 7 bases line up with TRBD1. CDR1 and CDR2 from the germline V gene are SGHAT and FQNNGV. The CDR3 runs to 15 residues. V gave up 6 bases and J gave up 2 bases; unmatched junction bases: 9. The full variable domain, rest sourced from reference TRBV11-2 and TRBJ2-5, is EAGVAQSPRYKIIEKRQSVAFWCNPISGHATLYWYQQILGQGPKLLIQFQNNGVVDDSQLPKDRFSAERLKGVDSTLKIQPAKLEDSAVYLCASSYPGQTQETQYFGPGTRLLVL.

The chain has TRBV30 and TRBJ1-3; tentative D call: TRBD1 (6 bases). Germline V gives CDR1 GTSNPN, CDR2 SVGIG (reference sequence). The CDR3 covers 17 residues. The V end lost 2 bases, the J end lost 1 base, and 18 bases lay between the germline ends. For the CDR3, the DNA is TGTGCCTGGAGTACACTCAGTGGGGGCTTTTCTGGAAACACCATATATTTT. Its translation is CAWSTLSGGFSGNTIYF.

The chain joins TRBV28 to TRBJ1-5; D possibly corresponds to TRBD1 (5 bases). This CDR3 region has 15 residues. V shed 5 bases and J shed 4 bases, with 15 bases lying between them. Germline CDR1 MDHEN, CDR2 SYDVKM. This CDR3 reads CASSPKPQGNQPQHF. The DNA of the CDR3 is TGTGCCAGCAGTCCAAAGCCGCAGGGTAATCAGCCCCAGCATTTT.

The chain is built from TRBV11-2 and TRBJ1-4, with D possibly being TRBD1 (5 bases). CDR3 length: 11 amino acids. V gave up 6 bases and J gave up 8 bases, with 7 bases separating them. Germline V gene lookup returns CDR1 SGHAT and CDR2 FQNNGV. As DNA, the CDR3 is TGTGCCAGCAGAGGGGAAGAAAAACTGTTTTTT. Translating it yields CASRGEEKLFF.

The gene calls are TRBV19 and TRBJ1-5, with 7 bases fitting TRBD1. J was trimmed by 0 bases and V by 4 bases; bases with no gene match: 9. Germline CDR1 is LNHDA and CDR2 is SQIVND (reference sequence). This CDR3 contains 17 residues. CDR3 loop: CASSNTWGTDSNQPQHF. The CDR3, as DNA: TGTGCCAGTAGTAACACCTGGGGGACAGATAGCAATCAGCCCCAGCATTTT.

This chain joins TRBV11-2 and TRBJ1-5; possible D gene TRBD1, 5 bases. This CDR3 contains 14 residues. Germline V lookup: CDR1 SGHAT, CDR2 FQNNGV. Trimming cost V 4 bases and J 7 bases, with 14 bases left between them. This CDR3 reads CASSSRREGQPQHF. CDR3 nucleotides: TGTGCCAGCAGCTCCCGCAGGGAAGGCCAGCCCCAGCATTTT.

Comments on this clone: Other DNA variants within this sample encode the same CDR3. This sequence joins TRBV5-1 and TRBJ1-1, with 8 bases that match TRBD1. J gave up 0 bases and V 4 bases, and 2 bases lay outside the gene matches. CDR3 length: 14 amino acids. Germline lookup yields CDR1 SGHRS and CDR2 YFSETQ. The CDR3 loop is CASSPDRVNTEAFF. Here the CDR3 DNA reads TGCGCCAGCAGCCCGGACAGGGTGAACACTGAAGCTTTCTTT. Together with reference TRBV5-1 and TRBJ1-1, the CDR3 gives the full variable domain: KAGVTQTPRYLIKTRGQQVTLSCSPISGHRSVSWYQQTPGQGLQFLFEYFSETQRNKGNFPGRFSGRQFSNSRSEMNVSTLELGDSALYLCASSPDRVNTEAFFGQGTRLTVV.

CDR3 region: CASSPREALYGYTF. DNA of the CDR3: TGCGCCAGCAGCCCCCGGGAGGCCCTCTATGGCTACACCTTC. The rearrangement links TRBV5-1 to TRBJ1-2; D call uncertain. The CDR3 is 14 amino acids. V was trimmed by 4 bases and J by 4 bases, leaving 14 bases between them. The V gene's germline CDR1 is SGHRS and CDR2 YFSETQ.

The chain uses TRBV4-3 and TRBJ2-5, with D maybe TRBD1 (6 bases). The length of the CDR3 is 14 residues. Per the germline V gene, CDR1 is LGHNA and CDR2 is YSLEER. The V and J ends lost 5 bases and 1 base respectively, with 11 bases between them. The CDR3: CASSYLRGQETQYF. The CDR3 DNA follows: TGCGCCAGCAGCTACCTCAGGGGCCAAGAGACCCAGTACTTC.

The rearrangement links TRBV9 to TRBJ1-1; the D gene is possibly TRBD1 (6 bases). The CDR3 has 15 amino acids. Germline V lookup: CDR1 SGDLS, CDR2 YYNGEE. Trimming stripped 4 bases from V and 0 bases from J, with 13 bases between. CDR3 sequence: CASSIQGQLNTEAFF. The CDR3 DNA is TGTGCCAGCAGCATCCAGGGGCAGTTGAACACTGAAGCTTTCTTT.